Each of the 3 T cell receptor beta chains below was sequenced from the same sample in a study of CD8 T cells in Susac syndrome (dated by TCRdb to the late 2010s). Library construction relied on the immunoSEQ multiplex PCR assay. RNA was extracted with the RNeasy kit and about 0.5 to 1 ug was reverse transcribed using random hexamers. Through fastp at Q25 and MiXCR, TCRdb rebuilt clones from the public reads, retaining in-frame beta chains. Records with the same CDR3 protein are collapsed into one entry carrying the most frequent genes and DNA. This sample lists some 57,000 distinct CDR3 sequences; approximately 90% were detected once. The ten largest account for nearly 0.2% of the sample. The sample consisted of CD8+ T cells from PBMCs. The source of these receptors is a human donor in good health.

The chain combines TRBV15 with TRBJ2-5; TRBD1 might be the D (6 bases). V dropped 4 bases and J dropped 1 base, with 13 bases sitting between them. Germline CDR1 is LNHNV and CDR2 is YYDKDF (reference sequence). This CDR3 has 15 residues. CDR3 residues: CATSITDRFQETQYF. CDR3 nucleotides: TGTGCCACCAGCATTACCGACAGGTTCCAAGAGACCCAGTACTTC. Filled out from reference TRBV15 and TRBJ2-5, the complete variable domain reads DAMVIQNPRYQVTQFGKPVTLSCSQTLNHNVMYWYQQKSSQAPKLLFHYYDKDFNNEADTPDNFQSRRPNTSFCFLDIRSPGLGDTAMYLCATSITDRFQETQYFGPGTRLLVL.

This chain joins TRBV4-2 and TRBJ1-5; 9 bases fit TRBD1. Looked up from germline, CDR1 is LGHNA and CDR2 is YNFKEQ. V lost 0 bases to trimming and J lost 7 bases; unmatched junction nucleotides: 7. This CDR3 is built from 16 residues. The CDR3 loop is CASSQDAGTGRQPQHF. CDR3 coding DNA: TGTGCCAGCAGCCAAGACGCCGGGACAGGGAGACAGCCCCAGCATTTT.

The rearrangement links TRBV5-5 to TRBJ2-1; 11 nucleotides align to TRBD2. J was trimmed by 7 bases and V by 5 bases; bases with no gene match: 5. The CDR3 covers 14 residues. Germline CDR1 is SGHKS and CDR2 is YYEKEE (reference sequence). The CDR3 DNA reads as TGTGCCAGCAGTAGCGGGGGGGCCTCTAATGAGCAGTTCTTC. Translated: CASSSGGASNEQFF.